These T cell receptor beta chains were read from a single sample in a study of blood T cell repertoires in COVID-19. Measured with immunoSEQ multiplex PCR; TCRdb has only the in-frame clones, and not every one. The sample includes around 140,000 clones, approximately 87% seen only once; the top ten take roughly 35%. The sample comprised peripheral blood. The receptor source for this set is a man in his fifties or sixties who had recovered from COVID-19. Each CDR3 is given without its conserved first and last residue. The D gene is left open where the match is weak.

J: TRBJ2-2
D: TRBD2
V: TRBV5-1
CDR3: ASSLLRGDTGELF

J: TRBJ1-1
D: -
V: TRBV19
CDR3: ASSIGRAENTEAF

J: TRBJ1-2
D: TRBD1
V: TRBV7-9
CDR3: ASSLGQGRNYGYT

J: TRBJ1-2
D: TRBD1
V: TRBV9
CDR3: ASSPIDRGGYT

J: TRBJ2-7
D: -
V: TRBV4-1
CDR3: ASSPRDTKTYEQY

J: TRBJ2-1
D: -
V: TRBV7-2
CDR3: ASSLVSYGEQF

J: TRBJ1-1
D: -
V: TRBV10-1
CDR3: ASSFDRTSPEAF

J: TRBJ2-1
D: TRBD1
V: TRBV5-1
CDR3: ASSGLGQGNNEQF

J: TRBJ1-5
D: TRBD1
V: TRBV5-5
CDR3: ASSLAPGTGGDQPQH

J: TRBJ1-4
D: TRBD1
V: TRBV5-1
CDR3: ASSFQGAVGNEKLF

J: TRBJ1-2
D: -
V: TRBV15
CDR3: ATSRGWGDRSGEYGYT

J: TRBJ1-2
D: TRBD1
V: TRBV18
CDR3: ASSPYGQGVTNYGYT

J: TRBJ1-4
D: -
V: TRBV2
CDR3: ASSDSLRFFGNEKLF

J: TRBJ2-3
D: -
V: TRBV2
CDR3: ASSEGGLLVTDTQY

J: TRBJ1-5
D: -
V: TRBV7-2
CDR3: ASSLVRASNQPQH

J: TRBJ1-5
D: -
V: TRBV30
CDR3: AWSVFEASYSNQPQH

J: TRBJ2-2
D: TRBD2
V: TRBV19
CDR3: ASSNGGVGELF

J: TRBJ1-3
D: TRBD1
V: TRBV11-3
CDR3: ASSQVRDSSGNTIY

J: TRBJ1-2
D: TRBD1
V: TRBV18
CDR3: ASSSGQGNYGYT

J: TRBJ2-5
D: -
V: TRBV19
CDR3: ASSIAGGGETQY

J: TRBJ2-5
D: -
V: TRBV7-8
CDR3: ASSSTGFQETQY

J: TRBJ2-2
D: TRBD1
V: TRBV28
CDR3: ASSPGQGGELF

J: TRBJ2-1
D: TRBD1
V: TRBV5-4
CDR3: ASSPGTGYNEQF

J: TRBJ2-2
D: TRBD1
V: TRBV6-5
CDR3: ASRGQGFTGELF

J: TRBJ1-1
D: -
V: TRBV18
CDR3: ASSHRVSEAF

J: TRBJ2-3
D: -
V: TRBV7-2
CDR3: ASRDYLDYTDTQY

J: TRBJ1-2
D: TRBD1
V: TRBV6-2/TRBV6-3
CDR3: ASSRDSGYT

J: TRBJ2-3
D: TRBD1
V: TRBV29-1
CDR3: SVVQGQADTQY

J: TRBJ2-2
D: -
V: TRBV5-1
CDR3: ASSLDIAAGELF

J: TRBJ2-7
D: -
V: TRBV7-9
CDR3: ASSLDRMTDEQY

J: TRBJ1-2
D: -
V: TRBV7-2
CDR3: ASSLQGWDYGYT

J: TRBJ1-4
D: TRBD1
V: TRBV6-5
CDR3: ASSTRQGGLF

J: TRBJ1-1
D: TRBD1
V: TRBV6-1
CDR3: ASSEWGQGYDTEAF

J: TRBJ1-2
D: -
V: TRBV30
CDR3: AWCSTGFNYGYT

J: TRBJ1-2
D: TRBD1
V: TRBV11-2
CDR3: ASSLGQGPGYT

J: TRBJ1-4
D: -
V: TRBV10-3
CDR3: AISESTASNEKLF

J: TRBJ1-2
D: -
V: TRBV30
CDR3: AWSSTRGGYT